This T cell receptor beta chain was documented in a study of CD8 T cells in ankylosing spondylitis. Study-wide points: Before this, some motif variants had been reported in reactive arthritis synovial fluid and blood. Reportedly, matched ankylosing spondylitis synovial fluid was significantly enriched for disease-linked clones. Characteristic of ankylosing spondylitis blood, it appeared, was a TCR beta motif comprising roughly eight highly homologous variants.

Germline CDR1 SEHNR, CDR2 FQNEAQ (reference sequence). Trimming left V 3 bases short and J 1 base short, with 9 bases between. The CDR3 spans 14 residues. This clonotype has only a few counts. Its antigen is not identified. Library preparation for TCR beta used quantitative 5'-RACE with molecular barcodes. TCRdb called the 5' RACE reads again in MiXCR, with one record for every CDR3 protein. The data contain 450,000 or so distinct CDR3 sequences, approximately 26% of them singletons. This sequence joins TRBV7-9 and TRBJ1-1, with D possibly TRBD1 on 5 matching bases. This clonotype originated in a male donor with ankylosing spondylitis. Input material: blood, either unsorted or a sorted T cell fraction (not recorded which). Written as DNA, the CDR3 is TGTGCCAGCAGCTTCGGGACGCCGAACACTGAAGCTTTCTTT. Its protein is CASSFGTPNTEAFF.